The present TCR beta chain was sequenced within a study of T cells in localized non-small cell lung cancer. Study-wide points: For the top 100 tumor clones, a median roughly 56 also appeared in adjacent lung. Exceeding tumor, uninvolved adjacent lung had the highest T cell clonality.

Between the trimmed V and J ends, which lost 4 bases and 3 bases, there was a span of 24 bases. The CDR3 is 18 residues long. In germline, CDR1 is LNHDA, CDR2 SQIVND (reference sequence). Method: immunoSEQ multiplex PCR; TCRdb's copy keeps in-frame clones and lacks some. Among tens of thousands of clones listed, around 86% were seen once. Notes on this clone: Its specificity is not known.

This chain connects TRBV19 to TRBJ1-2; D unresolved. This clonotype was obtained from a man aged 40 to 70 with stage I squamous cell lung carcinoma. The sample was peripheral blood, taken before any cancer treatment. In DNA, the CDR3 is TGTGCCAGTAGTACCCCCCCGTACCGGGTCAAGGACGACTATGGCTACACCTTC. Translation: CASSTPPYRVKDDYGYTF.